This TCR beta chain was sequenced in a study of regulatory T cells in long-lasting Graves disease (dated by TCRdb to about 2021). For the study in its entirety: Patients with newly diagnosed Graves' disease had been on antithyroid drugs for under 3 months. Persistent Graves' disease patients were compared with newly diagnosed Graves' disease patients by peripheral blood TCR sequencing and RNA sequencing. The study took place in China and was registered as a clinical trial. TCR sequencing covered about 13 persistent and roughly 20 newly diagnosed Graves' disease patients, around 33 samples in total.

The library was produced with multiplex PCR. TCRdb shows the sequencer as Illumina HiSeq 4000. CDR3 regions were amplified by Arm-PCR with iRepertoire HTBI primers to construct TCR beta libraries. Before sequencing, the PCR products went through gel purification. The published analysis was carried out like this. Gene usage analysis of CDR3 amino acid clonotypes relied on the approximately 62 TRBV and 12 to 15 TRBJ segments identified across samples. COPE and FqMerger were used to merge the filtered high-quality paired reads into contigs. BLAST was used to align contigs to IMGT TRBV, TRBD and TRBJ reference genes, and CDR3 was defined according to IMGT. Highly expanded clones were defined as clonotypes with a frequency above 0.1%. Shannon entropy was used to measure repertoire diversity, and the Gini coefficient was used to measure V-J evenness. Public clonotypes were defined as clonotypes shared by more than one individual. The public reads were reprocessed in TCRdb via fastp at Q25 and MiXCR, keeping in-frame beta chains. Every distinct CDR3 protein forms one entry, paired with its most common genes and DNA. For this entry, the V and J calls and clone size follow TCRdb and not the study's own pipeline. For this sample the table gives a few hundred thousand distinct CDR3 sequences, of which approximately 13% were detected only once. Of the sample, 8.5% to 10% falls within the top ten clones.

Taken with the paper, the label for time point translates to: newly diagnosed GD, antithyroid drugs for less than 3 months. For both TCR sequencing and RNA sequencing, RNA was extracted from PBMCs in TRIzol. The diagnosis of Graves' disease followed American Thyroid Association guidelines. Recruitment of patients was carried out at an endocrinology department in Xi'an, China. Each patient gave 7.5 to 10 milliliters of peripheral blood, collected in an EDTA anticoagulant tube. Ficoll Paque Plus density gradient separation was used to isolate PBMCs, and no further T cell sorting was performed. An Agilent 2100 Bioanalyzer and agarose gel were used to check RNA quality, and a NanoDrop 2000 was used to measure RNA concentration. Only a few counts were recorded for this clonotype. What antigen it recognizes has not been identified. Base qualities are not recorded, but no much larger clone differs from it by a single base.

CDR1 LNHNV and CDR2 YYDKDF were looked up in the germline V gene (reference sequence). Spanning cysteine to phenylalanine, the CDR3 consists of 15 amino acids. Only CDR3 DNA remains: 45 bases, in frame from the first base. V is cut by 3 bases and J by 2 bases, and the space between the germline ends is 10 bases. What the research found in general, with its limitations: Sequencing and analysis were restricted to the TCR beta chain. Peripheral blood alone was examined, since thyroid tissue, which constituted the primary lesion, could not be accessed. The small sample size was acknowledged by the authors as a limitation that may reduce accuracy. Persistent disease showed preferential use of TRBV28, TRBJ1-2 and TRBJ2-5, whereas newly diagnosed disease favored TRBV20-1 and TRBJ2-1. Persistent patients shared more public clonotypes among themselves (approximately 2,500) than newly diagnosed patients did (more than 850). Compared with newly diagnosed patients, persistent Graves' disease patients had lower TCR Shannon entropy and fewer highly expanded clones, which suggests clonal expansion.

This sample also appeared in a second study, on T cells in Graves' hyperthyroidism and ophthalmopathy. Looking at the second paper: Graves' hyperthyroidism was defined as stable when no progression to ophthalmopathy occurred over 18 months of follow-up. Hyperthyroidism patients were aged 18 to 65 years and newly diagnosed, with disease duration of less than 2 months. Patients with uncontrolled infections, other autoimmune diseases, pregnancy or lactation were excluded. Diagnoses were established on the basis of clinical symptoms, serum thyroxine and TRAb, thyroid ultrasound, and orbital computed tomography. The first round of RT-PCR for the TCR CDR3 was performed with the HTBI primer set and the Qiagen OneStep RT-PCR kit. Blood samples also contained most of the expanded thyroid clonotypes (frequency above 0.001), which suggests that blood repertoires may reflect thyroid immune responses. A model built on a 13 V-J signature distinguished ophthalmopathy from stable hyperthyroidism, reaching around 90% sensitivity and approximately 81% specificity in cross-validation and 80%/75% in testing. During validation, the model predicted progression to ophthalmopathy a median of around 6 months ahead of onset, with around 65% sensitivity and 72% to 80% specificity. A discovery cohort of roughly 100 patients, about 40 with Graves' ophthalmopathy and approximately 60 with stable Graves' hyperthyroidism, was used to find distinguishing TCR V-J signatures. Prospective prediction of ophthalmopathy was tested in an independent validation cohort consisting of roughly 20 hyperthyroidism patients and 15 to 17 patients who later progressed to ophthalmopathy. The 75 to 100 discovery patients were randomly split 7:3 into training and test sets. In six Graves' hyperthyroidism patients, the study also compared T-cell repertoires from thyroid tissue with T-cell repertoires from blood. Once sampling was done, hyperthyroidism patients were given methimazole at a starting dose of 30 mg daily, whereas ophthalmopathy patients were given high-dose intravenous methylprednisolone. A second multiplex PCR round built the libraries, followed by size selection and purification. Libraries were sequenced paired-end with 100 bp reads on an Illumina HiSeq2000. SOAPnuke was used to process the raw data, throwing out any read that contained adapters or uncalled bases, had a mean Phred below 15, or lacked an exact constant-primer or identifier match. COPE v1.2.5 was used to merge high-quality paired reads, and clonotypes were defined as unique nucleotide sequences. MiTCR v1.1 was used to align clonotypes to the IMGT TRBV, TRBD and TRBJ reference segments. The analysis included only V-J combinations with a frequency above 0.0001, which together covered 99% to 99.2% of the repertoires. A TCS score was defined as the ratio of F50 (clonal expansion) to E x V (chaos), with BLOSUM62-based TCRdist applied between CDR3 peptides within each V-J. Welch's t-statistics and random forest reduced just over 500 V-J features to around 14, which were used in a naive Bayes classifier (R e1071). No statistical method was used to fix the sample size in advance, and group allocation was not hidden from the investigators. The paper describes TCR Vbeta CDR3 sequencing of more than 120 peripheral blood samples, made up of approximately 40 ophthalmopathy patients, 70 to 75 hyperthyroidism patients and 17 progressor patients.

The chain employs TRBV15 and TRBJ2-2; TRBD1 is a weak D gene call, 6 bases matching. The input for sequencing was peripheral blood mononuclear cells (PBMCs), taken at new diagnosis, from a patient treated with antithyroid drugs. This TCR was recovered from a young man with Graves disease. Donor details come from another sample of the same person, matched by shared clones. At the DNA level, the sequence is TGTGCCACCAGCAGGGAGGACAGCAACACCGGGGAGCTGTTTTTT. This gives the protein CATSREDSNTGELFF. With all but the CDR3 taken from the reference TRBV15 and TRBJ2-2 genes, the full variable domain is: DAMVIQNPRYQVTQFGKPVTLSCSQTLNHNVMYWYQQKSSQAPKLLFHYYDKDFNNEADTPDNFQSRRPNTSFCFLDIRSPGLGDTAMYLCATSREDSNTGELFFGEGSRLTVL.